The 32 T cell receptor beta chains below all came from one sample that was sequenced in a study of cytomegalovirus exposure and HLA in healthy donors. Vbeta (60) and Jbeta (13) primers were used in the PCR. Profiling relied on immunoSEQ multiplex PCR, and the TCRdb table lists in-frame clones only, not all of them. The sample records 160,000 or so clones, around 80% being singletons. Sequencing was carried out using PBMCs. The origin of the receptors is a woman in her forties in good health and CMV-seronegative.

The chain carries TRBV7-3 and TRBJ1-2; D is undetermined. The CDR3 is made up of 13 amino acids. Germline V gene sequence: CDR1 SGHTA, CDR2 FQGTGA. Trimming removed 8 bases from V and 1 base from J, with 11 bases in between. The CDR3 spells CASGLGFNYGYTF. The DNA of the CDR3 is TGTGCCAGCGGCCTCGGGTTTAACTATGGCTACACCTTC.

CDR3 loop: CASIATGGYYNEQFF. The CDR3 DNA reads TGTGCCAGCATTGCTACAGGGGGGTACTACAATGAGCAGTTCTTC. V gene TRBV6-1 combines with J gene TRBJ2-1; 8 nucleotides match TRBD1. Germline CDR1 MNHNS, CDR2 SASEGT. V was pared by 7 bases and J by 3 bases, with 8 bases of the junction left unmatched. The length of the CDR3 is 15 residues.

The chain combines TRBV5-1 with TRBJ1-2; TRBD1 matches at 8 bases. The CDR3 runs 13 residues. Germline values: CDR1 SGHRS, CDR2 YFSETQ. V shed 10 bases and J 4 bases; nucleotides not matched to a gene: 9. In DNA, the CDR3 is TGCGCCGTACGAGACCAGGGGGCCTATGGCTACACCTTC. Translated, it gives CAVRDQGAYGYTF.

V usage is TRBV10-3 and J usage is TRBJ1-2, with 7 nucleotides matching TRBD1. Germline CDR1 ENHRY, CDR2 SYGVKD. V was pared by 11 bases and J by 6 bases, with 6 bases of the junction left unmatched. The CDR3 is 11 amino acids. The CDR3, as DNA: TGTGCCTCCAGGGGGGTGGATGGCTACACCTTC. Its protein product is CASRGVDGYTF.

The chain links TRBV11-1 to TRBJ2-3; D possibly corresponds to TRBD2 (5 bases). The germline gives CDR1 SGHAT, CDR2 FQDESV (reference sequence). Between the trimmed V and J ends, which lost 6 bases and 0 bases, there was a span of 13 bases. The CDR3 spans 15 residues. CDR3 region: CASRAFRTSTDTQYF. In nucleotides, the CDR3 is TGTGCCAGCAGGGCTTTCAGGACTAGCACAGATACGCAGTATTTT.

As for this clone: The junction shows a germline mismatch at one end, possibly a read error. CDR3 DNA sequence: TGTGCTAGCAGCTTATCTACTCCGGGACTAGCGGGAGCCACCGGGGAGCTGTTTTTT. Protein: CASSLSTPGLAGATGELFF. J is TRBJ2-2 and V is TRBV7-7; 14 bases are shared with TRBD2. The CDR3 extends over 19 amino acids. From germline, CDR1 is SSHAT and CDR2 FNYEAQ (reference sequence).

The rearrangement joins TRBV11-2 to TRBJ2-1; TRBD2 aligns across 9 bases. The CDR3 runs 16 residues. V shed 5 bases and J 2 bases; nucleotides not matched to a gene: 7. Germline V lookup: CDR1 SGHAT, CDR2 FQNNGV. The CDR3 DNA follows: TGTGCCAGCAGCCCTGGGCTAGCGGGGACCTACAATGAGCAGTTCTTC. This encodes CASSPGLAGTYNEQFF.

This clone was detected only once. The chain links TRBV7-2 to TRBJ2-1, with D perhaps TRBD1 (5 bases). The CDR3 consists of 17 residues. From germline, CDR1 is SGHTA and CDR2 FQGNSA. Trimming cost V 1 base and J 0 bases, with 13 bases left between them. The chain's CDR3 is CASSLGVGPSSYNEQFF. CDR3 sequence (DNA): TGTGCCAGCAGCTTAGGGGTGGGGCCGAGCTCCTACAATGAGCAGTTCTTC.

The rearrangement links TRBV5-1 to TRBJ1-1, with TRBD1 matching over 9 bases. The CDR3 runs to 14 residues. Per the germline V gene, CDR1 is SGHRS and CDR2 is YFSETQ. The J segment lost 5 bases and the V segment lost 4 bases, leaving 6 bases of the junction unmatched. CDR3 loop: CASSETGGRTEAFF. CDR3 DNA: TGCGCCAGCAGCGAGACAGGGGGAAGAACTGAAGCTTTCTTT.

This chain links TRBV6-6 with TRBJ1-5; D perhaps matches TRBD1 (6 bases). CDR3 length: 13 residues. The germline V and J ends were trimmed by 8 bases and 4 bases, with 12 bases remaining between them. The germline V gene encodes CDR1 MNHNY and CDR2 SVGAGI (reference sequence). CDR3 region: CASLLRGNQPQHF. In DNA form, the CDR3 reads TGTGCCAGCCTCCTCAGGGGAAATCAGCCCCAGCATTTT.

The chain is built from TRBV11-3 and TRBJ2-3; no firm D call. Germline CDR1 and CDR2: SGHNT and YENEEA. V was pared by 0 bases and J by 0 bases, with 4 bases between. This CDR3 region has 14 residues. This chain's CDR3 is CASSLDSSTDTQYF. DNA for the CDR3: TGTGCCAGCAGCTTAGATTCTAGCACAGATACGCAGTATTTT.

This clone was detected only a few times. The identical CDR3 is also encoded by other nucleotide sequences in the sample. V is TRBV5-5 and J is TRBJ2-7; 7 bases align to TRBD1. J lost 2 bases, V lost 0 bases, and 2 bases had no gene match. From germline, CDR1 is SGHKS and CDR2 YYEKEE (reference sequence). This CDR3 region has 14 residues. The CDR3 DNA reads as TGTGCCAGCAGCTTGGGGACAGGCACCTACGAGCAGTACTTC. The encoded protein is CASSLGTGTYEQYF.

The chain has TRBV5-1 and TRBJ2-1; possibly TRBD1 for D (6 bases). Germline V gene lookup returns CDR1 SGHRS and CDR2 YFSETQ. Trimming stripped 3 bases from V and 4 bases from J, with 14 bases between. The CDR3 runs 15 residues. In DNA form, the CDR3 reads TGCGCCAGCAGCTCATCCGGGACATCTTACAATGAGCAGTTCTTC. It yields the protein CASSSSGTSYNEQFF. The full variable domain, rest sourced from reference TRBV5-1 and TRBJ2-1, is KAGVTQTPRYLIKTRGQQVTLSCSPISGHRSVSWYQQTPGQGLQFLFEYFSETQRNKGNFPGRFSGRQFSNSRSEMNVSTLELGDSALYLCASSSSGTSYNEQFFGPGTRLTVL.

The chain uses TRBV7-2 and TRBJ2-1; TRBD2 aligns across 8 bases. J gave up 6 bases and V 4 bases, and 2 bases lay outside the gene matches. The CDR3 consists of 13 residues. Germline loops: CDR1 SGHTA, CDR2 FQGNSA. The CDR3 region is CASSSGLVNEQFF. The CDR3 nucleotides read TGTGCCAGCAGCTCGGGACTAGTCAATGAGCAGTTCTTC. Full variable domain (rest looked up from reference TRBV7-2 and TRBJ2-1): GAGVSQSPSNKVTEKGKDVELRCDPISGHTALYWYRQSLGQGLEFLIYFQGNSAPDKSGLPSDRFSAERTGGSVSTLTIQRTQQEDSAVYLCASSSGLVNEQFFGPGTRLTVL.

The CDR3 bases are TGTGCCAGCAGCCCGATAAACAGGGGTGAAGCTTTCTTT. Translation: CASSPINRGEAFF. V gene TRBV6-5 combines with J gene TRBJ1-1, with 7 bases aligning to TRBD1. This CDR3 has 13 amino acids. Germline V gene data show CDR1 as MNHEY and CDR2 as SVGAGI. The trim removed 6 bases at V and 7 bases at J, leaving 8 bases unmatched.

CDR3 sequence reads: CASSPKRTQYF. Here the CDR3 DNA reads TGTGCCAGCAGTCCTAAACGGACCCAGTACTTC. The V gene is TRBV28, the J gene TRBJ2-5; D is uncertain. CDR1 MDHEN and CDR2 SYDVKM come from the germline V gene. This CDR3 contains 11 residues. Trimming removed 5 bases at V and 7 bases at J, with 8 bases between.

The genes are TRBV5-1 and TRBJ2-3, with 8 bases fitting TRBD2. Germline V CDR1 and CDR2: SGHRS, YFSETQ. CDR3 length: 15 residues. After removal of 7 bases from V and 0 bases from J, the junction contained 7 bases not matched to a gene. The CDR3 sequence is CASGGRPASTDTQYF. In DNA form, the CDR3 reads TGCGCCAGCGGCGGGAGGCCCGCTAGCACAGATACGCAGTATTTT. Full variable domain (missing parts from reference TRBV5-1 and TRBJ2-3): KAGVTQTPRYLIKTRGQQVTLSCSPISGHRSVSWYQQTPGQGLQFLFEYFSETQRNKGNFPGRFSGRQFSNSRSEMNVSTLELGDSALYLCASGGRPASTDTQYFGPGTRLTVL.

The chain has TRBV6-1 and TRBJ1-1; no reliable D call. V lost 6 bases, J lost 0 bases, and 8 bases lay in between. CDR3 length equals 13 residues. Germline lookup yields CDR1 MNHNS and CDR2 SASEGT. The CDR3 sequence is CASSMQMNTEAFF. CDR3 nucleotides: TGTGCCAGCAGCATGCAGATGAACACTGAAGCTTTCTTT.

The V and J genes are TRBV5-1 and TRBJ1-6; possible D gene TRBD1, 6 bases. CDR3 length equals 15 residues. Germline lookup yields CDR1 SGHRS and CDR2 YFSETQ. V gave up 7 bases and J gave up 7 bases, with 18 bases separating them. Here the CDR3 reads CASQDSVAPNSPLHF. The CDR3 DNA sequence: TGCGCCAGCCAGGACAGCGTAGCCCCAAATTCACCCCTCCACTTT.

The rearrangement links TRBV7-9 to TRBJ2-2; 8 bases match TRBD2. J was trimmed by 6 bases and V by 5 bases; bases with no gene match: 8. Per the germline V gene, CDR1 is SEHNR and CDR2 is FQNEAQ (reference sequence). The CDR3 is 15 amino acids. The chain's CDR3 is CASSQGLVFAGELFF. The CDR3 bases are TGTGCCAGCAGCCAGGGACTAGTTTTTGCCGGGGAGCTGTTTTTT.

CDR3: CASSLLDAPGYGYTF. DNA of the CDR3: TGCGCCAGCAGCTTGTTAGATGCTCCGGGCTATGGCTACACCTTC. The genes are TRBV5-1 and TRBJ1-2; D gene uncertain. The CDR3 contains 15 residues. Germline V CDR1 and CDR2: SGHRS, YFSETQ. Trimming took 1 base from V and 4 from J, leaving 14 bases between them.

The chain recombines TRBV10-2 with TRBJ2-1; possible D gene TRBD2, 6 bases. The V gene's germline CDR1 is WSHSY and CDR2 SAAADI. V lost 4 bases and J 10 bases, leaving 11 bases between the germline ends. The CDR3 covers 12 residues. The CDR3 loop is CASSAPGEEQFF. CDR3 sequence (DNA): TGCGCCAGCAGTGCCCCGGGAGAGGAGCAGTTCTTC.

The chain carries TRBV18 and TRBJ2-5, with D possibly TRBD2 on 6 matching bases. Trimming removed 0 bases from V and 2 bases from J, with 10 bases in between. Germline lookup yields CDR1 KGHSH and CDR2 LQKENI. CDR3 length equals 15 residues. The CDR3 region has the DNA TGTGCCAGCTCACCACCGGAGGGGATACAAGAGACCCAGTACTTC. Encoded protein: CASSPPEGIQETQYF.

This chain uses TRBV27 with TRBJ1-4; D is ambiguous. V lost 6 bases to trimming and J lost 2 bases, with 16 bases between them. The CDR3 runs to 16 residues. Looked up from germline, CDR1 is MNHEY and CDR2 is SMNVEV (reference sequence). CDR3 nucleotide sequence: TGTGCCAGCAGCTTCGGAGCGGGTGCCACTAATGAAAAACTGTTTTTT. Protein: CASSFGAGATNEKLFF.

The CDR3 sequence is CASSPWFVGLGSYEQYF. Written as DNA, the CDR3 is TGTGCCAGTAGTCCCTGGTTCGTGGGGCTAGGATCCTACGAGCAGTACTTC. The rearrangement uses TRBV19 and TRBJ2-7; D is possibly TRBD1 (5 bases). There are 17 residues in the CDR3. CDR1 and CDR2 (germline): LNHDA, SQIVND (reference sequence). V lost 5 bases, J lost 1 base, and 21 bases lay in between.

The CDR3, as DNA: TGTGCCAGCAGCGGGTGGGACACCTTGACGTCAACTAATGAAAAACTGTTTTTT. It translates to CASSGWDTLTSTNEKLFF. The chain combines TRBV9 with TRBJ1-4; a weak D match, TRBD1 (6 bases). V was shortened by 3 bases and J by 0 bases, with 18 bases between the two germline ends. This CDR3 region has 18 residues. Germline V gene sequence: CDR1 SGDLS, CDR2 YYNGEE.

Regarding this clone: Different DNA sequences within this sample yield the same CDR3. The V call is TRBV19, the J call TRBJ2-7; D unresolved. The V and J ends lost 1 base and 2 bases respectively, with 9 bases between them. The CDR3 sequence is 14 residues long. The germline CDR1 and CDR2 sequences are LNHDA and SQIVND (reference sequence). CDR3 nucleotide sequence: TGTGCCAGTAGTATAGGGCAGGAAACCTACGAGCAGTACTTC. Its translation: CASSIGQETYEQYF.

The rearrangement joins TRBV5-8 to TRBJ2-3; D possibly corresponds to TRBD2 (6 bases). The CDR3 has 16 residues. V was shortened by 3 bases and J by 4 bases, with 18 bases between the two germline ends. Germline V gives CDR1 SGHTS, CDR2 YDEGEE. CDR3 sequence: CASSYLSGERADTQYF. CDR3 DNA: TGTGCCAGCAGCTACCTCTCGGGGGAGAGGGCAGATACGCAGTATTTT.

This chain uses TRBV4-2 with TRBJ2-3; TRBD2 might be the D (6 bases). CDR1 and CDR2 from the germline V gene are LGHNA and YNFKEQ. V lost 4 bases and J lost 1, with 12 bases in between. This CDR3 spans 15 amino acids. The CDR3 reads CASSRIWGGTDTQYF. CDR3 in DNA: TGTGCCAGCAGCCGCATTTGGGGGGGCACAGATACGCAGTATTTT.

This clone was detected only once. The rearrangement links TRBV30 to TRBJ2-7, with D possibly matching TRBD2 (7 bases). Germline assignment: CDR1 GTSNPN and CDR2 SVGIG (reference sequence). CDR3 length equals 14 residues. V was shortened by 2 bases and J by 3 bases, with 14 bases between the two germline ends. The CDR3 region is CAWSKGGPGYEQYF. In DNA, the CDR3 is TGTGCCTGGAGTAAGGGGGGGCCTGGCTACGAGCAGTACTTC.

V and J are TRBV7-2 and TRBJ2-2, with 8 bases that match TRBD2. Trimming took 2 bases from V and 4 from J; bases not matched to a gene: 0. The germline V gene encodes CDR1 SGHTA and CDR2 FQGNSA. The CDR3 spans 14 residues. The CDR3 reads CASSLLAGTGELFF. CDR3 sequence (DNA): TGTGCCAGCAGCTTACTAGCGGGCACCGGGGAGCTGTTTTTT. The full variable domain, rest sourced from reference TRBV7-2 and TRBJ2-2, is GAGVSQSPSNKVTEKGKDVELRCDPISGHTALYWYRQSLGQGLEFLIYFQGNSAPDKSGLPSDRFSAERTGGSVSTLTIQRTQQEDSAVYLCASSLLAGTGELFFGEGSRLTVL.

The chain links TRBV4-2 to TRBJ2-4; 7 bases map to TRBD1. Trimming took 2 bases from V and 3 from J; bases not matched to a gene: 4. This CDR3 is built from 15 residues. Looked up from germline, CDR1 is LGHNA and CDR2 is YNFKEQ. CDR3 sequence reads: CASSQTGQNKNIQYF. In DNA, the CDR3 is TGTGCCAGCAGCCAAACGGGACAGAACAAAAACATTCAGTACTTC.